The 3 T cell receptor beta chains below all came from one sample that was sequenced in a study of T cell clones after liver transplantation. Data came from immunoSEQ multiplex PCR; TCRdb stores just in-frame clones and leaves some out. This sample has about 120,000 clones; 90% occur once, and the top ten carry approximately 0.88%. Sample: CD4+ T cells from blood, taken 12 months after liver transplant. The receptors were gathered from a human patient who received a liver transplant. Some T cells may arise from the graft donor.

This clone was recorded a few times. The chain combines TRBV29-1 with TRBJ2-7; the match to TRBD2 covers 7 bases. Trimming at V came to 6 bases and at J to 4 bases, leaving 6 bases not matched to a gene. The CDR3 length is 12 residues. Germline V gene lookup returns CDR1 SQVTM and CDR2 ANQGSEA. The chain's CDR3 is CSVMLGGYEQYF. CDR3 DNA: TGCAGCGTAATGTTGGGGGGGTACGAGCAGTACTTC.

This CDR3 reads CASSLLTGSAQETQYF. DNA for the CDR3: TGCGCCAGCAGCTTGTTGACGGGTAGCGCCCAAGAGACCCAGTACTTC. The J gene is TRBJ2-5, the V gene TRBV5-1; D is possibly TRBD2 (5 bases). Trimming removed 1 base from V and 1 base from J, with 14 bases in between. Germline assignment: CDR1 SGHRS and CDR2 YFSETQ. The length of the CDR3 is 16 residues.

This clone showed up just a few times. This rearrangement joins TRBV27 to TRBJ1-2; 7 bases match TRBD1. CDR1 MNHEY and CDR2 SMNVEV come from the germline V gene (reference sequence). J was trimmed by 9 bases and V by 3 bases; bases with no gene match: 7. This CDR3 is built from 13 residues. The CDR3 nucleotides read TGTGCCAGCAGTTTGAGACAGGGCGGTAGCTACACCTTC. Translated: CASSLRQGGSYTF.